What follows are 21 T cell receptor beta chains derived from one specimen sequenced in a study of blood T cell repertoires in COVID-19. The protocol was immunoSEQ multiplex PCR, while the TCRdb copy is restricted to in-frame clones and leaves out a portion. Of about 160,000 clones listed, more than 70% were seen once; the top ten hold over 15%. The sample taken for sequencing was PBMCs or T cells enriched from blood (not recorded which). The source of these receptors is a man between 60 and 75 years old who had recovered from COVID-19.

This clone showed up just a few times. In nucleotides, the CDR3 is TGTGCCAGCAGCGCCGAACAGCACACAGATACGCAGTATTTT. This encodes CASSAEQHTDTQYF. The chain uses TRBV9 and TRBJ2-3; D is uncertain. Germline CDR1 SGDLS, CDR2 YYNGEE. The V and J ends lost 3 bases and 2 bases respectively, with 10 bases between them. The CDR3 extends over 14 amino acids.

The V gene is TRBV6-1, the J gene TRBJ1-5, with 7 bases fitting TRBD1. Trimming removed 2 bases from V and 4 bases from J; junction bases left unmatched: 5. Germline V gives CDR1 MNHNS, CDR2 SASEGT. The CDR3 loop spans 15 amino acids. The CDR3 DNA reads TGTGCCAGCAGTGAATCCCCCAGGGGGAATCAGCCCCAGCATTTT. Residues: CASSESPRGNQPQHF.

This clone was seen just once. V and J are TRBV19 and TRBJ2-3; 9 bases match TRBD2. The CDR3 runs to 16 residues. Germline V gives CDR1 LNHDA, CDR2 SQIVND (reference sequence). J gave up 2 bases and V 5 bases, and 8 bases lay outside the gene matches. CDR3 coding DNA: TGTGCCAGTAGTGGCTGGACTAGCGTTGACACAGATACGCAGTATTTT. Translated, it gives CASSGWTSVDTDTQYF.

Here the CDR3 reads CASSSGQRNEKLFF. The CDR3 region has the DNA TGTGCCAGCAGCTCGGGACAGCGTAATGAAAAACTGTTTTTT. The rearrangement links TRBV5-5 to TRBJ1-4, with 7 nucleotides matching TRBD1. The CDR3 sequence is 14 residues long. Germline CDR1 reads SGHKS; CDR2 reads YYEKEE (reference sequence). With V trimmed by 3 bases and J by 4 bases, 3 bases remained unmatched.

The V and J genes are TRBV10-3 and TRBJ1-5; D is perhaps TRBD1 (6 bases). Per the germline V gene, CDR1 is ENHRY and CDR2 is SYGVKD. V lost 10 bases, J lost 7 bases, and 23 bases lay in between. This CDR3 comprises 15 residues. The CDR3: CATHPGGATEQPQHF. Written as DNA, the CDR3 is TGTGCCACCCACCCGGGGGGGGCCACCGAGCAGCCCCAGCATTTT.

J is TRBJ2-3 and V is TRBV27; 7 positions agree with TRBD1. The CDR3 contains 16 residues. Germline CDR1 is MNHEY and CDR2 is SMNVEV (reference sequence). V shed 0 bases, J shed 1 base, and the junction held 4 bases outside the gene matches. CDR3 amino acids: CASSLSWGTGTDTQYF. The CDR3 DNA sequence: TGTGCCAGCAGTTTATCGTGGGGGACAGGCACAGATACGCAGTATTTT.

The CDR3 sequence is CASSPEPRHGDNEQFF. For the CDR3, the DNA is TGTGCCAGCAGCCCAGAGCCGAGACACGGCGACAATGAGCAGTTCTTC. The chain couples TRBV9 to TRBJ2-1; unclear D gene. This CDR3 is built from 16 residues. V gave up 4 bases and J gave up 5 bases, with 19 bases separating them. CDR1 and CDR2 (germline): SGDLS, YYNGEE.

The V and J genes are TRBV7-2 and TRBJ1-1; D is perhaps TRBD1 (6 bases). In germline, CDR1 is SGHTA, CDR2 FQGNSA. V was clipped by 5 bases and J by 3 bases, with 16 bases between them. This CDR3 region has 15 residues. In DNA, the CDR3 is TGTGCCAGCAGCGGTCGACAGGTGGGGCACACTGAAGCTTTCTTT. Its translation is CASSGRQVGHTEAFF.

The chain is built from TRBV7-8 and TRBJ2-7, with 8 bases that match TRBD1. This CDR3 has 14 amino acids. Germline V gene lookup returns CDR1 SGHVS and CDR2 FQNEAQ. Trimming cost V 2 bases and J 2 bases; bases outside gene matches: 2. The CDR3 loop reads CASSLQGAAYEQYF. The CDR3, as DNA: TGTGCCAGCAGCTTACAGGGGGCGGCCTACGAGCAGTACTTC.

The chain couples TRBV27 to TRBJ1-2; 8 bases fit TRBD1. The CDR3 has 16 amino acids. The V segment lost 4 bases and the J segment 4 bases; nucleotides outside the gene matches: 11. CDR1 and CDR2 (germline): MNHEY, SMNVEV (reference sequence). This CDR3 reads CASSSQTGALVYGYTF. CDR3 bases: TGTGCCAGCAGTTCCCAGACAGGGGCGCTAGTCTATGGCTACACCTTC.

The V call is TRBV5-1, the J call TRBJ2-5; 7 bases are shared with TRBD2. CDR1 SGHRS and CDR2 YFSETQ come from the germline V gene. J was trimmed by 1 base and V by 3 bases; bases with no gene match: 3. CDR3 size: 14 residues. This CDR3 is CASSWGTIQETQYF. Written as DNA, the CDR3 is TGCGCCAGCAGCTGGGGGACTATCCAAGAGACCCAGTACTTC.

The V and J genes are TRBV21-1 and TRBJ2-7; the table names TRBD2, a call not compared with the DNA. TRBV21-1 is reported as a pseudogene. The CDR3 totals 16 residues. CDR3 sequence: CASSTDAGGLHYEQYF. The CDR3 nucleotides are TGTGCCAGCAGCACGGATGCGGGAGGCCTACACTACGAGCAGTACTTC.

This rearrangement joins TRBV7-6 to TRBJ2-1; possible D gene TRBD1, 6 bases. The V and J ends lost 1 base and 2 bases respectively, with 9 bases between them. CDR3 length: 15 amino acids. Germline assignment: CDR1 SGHVS and CDR2 FNYEAQ. The CDR3 nucleotides read TGTGCCAGCAGCTTAGAACAGGGAGCCTACAATGAGCAGTTCTTC. It codes for CASSLEQGAYNEQFF.

The chain joins TRBV5-1 to TRBJ1-4; 8 nucleotides match TRBD1. Unmatched junction bases numbered 9, after V lost 3 bases and J lost 2 bases. This CDR3 region has 17 residues. Germline lookup yields CDR1 SGHRS and CDR2 YFSETQ. The CDR3 loop is CASSSPTGEGTNEKLFF. In DNA form, the CDR3 reads TGCGCCAGCAGCTCGCCGACAGGGGAGGGGACTAATGAAAAACTGTTTTTT. The entire variable domain, with the rest obtained from reference TRBV5-1 and TRBJ1-4, is as follows: KAGVTQTPRYLIKTRGQQVTLSCSPISGHRSVSWYQQTPGQGLQFLFEYFSETQRNKGNFPGRFSGRQFSNSRSEMNVSTLELGDSALYLCASSSPTGEGTNEKLFFGSGTQLSVL.

The count of this clone is one. V is TRBV29-1 and J is TRBJ1-1, with TRBD1 as a possible D gene (6 bases). CDR3 length: 14 amino acids. The V end was cut by 1 base, the J end by 3 bases, with 12 bases between. Germline loops: CDR1 SQVTM, CDR2 ANQGSEA. CDR3 coding DNA: TGCAGCGTTGAAGTAGGGGGGGCGGACACTGAAGCTTTCTTT. This codes for CSVEVGGADTEAFF.

This sequence joins TRBV28 and TRBJ2-5; perhaps TRBD2 as D (5 bases). The CDR3 consists of 14 residues. CDR1 and CDR2 from the germline V gene are MDHEN and SYDVKM. Trimming took 6 bases from V and 1 from J, leaving 12 bases between them. DNA of the CDR3: TGTGCCAGCAGACCCGGACTGGCCCAAGAGACCCAGTACTTC. The encoded protein is CASRPGLAQETQYF.

The sample holds one count of this clone. The chain employs TRBV6-5 and TRBJ1-2, with 7 bases aligning to TRBD1. The CDR3 is 14 amino acids. Germline loops: CDR1 MNHEY, CDR2 SVGAGI. V trimming: 5 bases; J trimming: 0 bases; junction bases outside the gene matches: 3. The CDR3 coding sequence is TGTGCCAGCAGTCGGACAGGAGCTAACTATGGCTACACCTTC. Residues: CASSRTGANYGYTF.

The chain joins TRBV7-9 to TRBJ1-1; TRBD1 matches at 7 bases. The CDR3 sequence is 14 residues long. Germline V CDR1 and CDR2: SEHNR, FQNEAQ (reference sequence). V gave up 4 bases and J gave up 0 bases; unmatched junction bases: 2. The CDR3 region has the DNA TGTGCCAGCAGCTACGGACAGGTGAACACTGAAGCTTTCTTT. Translation: CASSYGQVNTEAFF.

This chain connects TRBV27 to TRBJ1-1, with a tentative D call TRBD1 (5 bases). Deletions cut 2 bases from V and 5 bases from J, with 15 bases between. This CDR3 has 15 amino acids. CDR1 MNHEY and CDR2 SMNVEV come from the germline V gene (reference sequence). The CDR3 bases are TGTGCCAGCAGTTTAGCCCCGGGGAGGGGTACTGAAGCTTTCTTT. Its translation: CASSLAPGRGTEAFF.

The rearrangement uses TRBV7-9 and TRBJ1-4; D remains unclear. This CDR3 has 14 residues. Between the trimmed V and J ends, which lost 5 bases and 3 bases, there was a span of 10 bases. The germline V gene has CDR1 SEHNR and CDR2 FQNEAQ (reference sequence). The CDR3 is CASSRLVANEKLFF. In nucleotides, the CDR3 is TGTGCCAGCAGCCGGTTGGTAGCTAATGAAAAACTGTTTTTT.

The CDR3, as DNA: TGTGCCAGCAAAACAGGGCCAGACACCGGGGAGCTGTTTTTT. Its translation is CASKTGPDTGELFF. The J gene is TRBJ2-2, the V gene TRBV6-4; maybe TRBD1 (6 bases). CDR1 is MRHNA and CDR2 is SNTAGT in the germline V gene. Trimming cost V 7 bases and J 3 bases, with 12 bases left between them. The CDR3 contains 14 residues.